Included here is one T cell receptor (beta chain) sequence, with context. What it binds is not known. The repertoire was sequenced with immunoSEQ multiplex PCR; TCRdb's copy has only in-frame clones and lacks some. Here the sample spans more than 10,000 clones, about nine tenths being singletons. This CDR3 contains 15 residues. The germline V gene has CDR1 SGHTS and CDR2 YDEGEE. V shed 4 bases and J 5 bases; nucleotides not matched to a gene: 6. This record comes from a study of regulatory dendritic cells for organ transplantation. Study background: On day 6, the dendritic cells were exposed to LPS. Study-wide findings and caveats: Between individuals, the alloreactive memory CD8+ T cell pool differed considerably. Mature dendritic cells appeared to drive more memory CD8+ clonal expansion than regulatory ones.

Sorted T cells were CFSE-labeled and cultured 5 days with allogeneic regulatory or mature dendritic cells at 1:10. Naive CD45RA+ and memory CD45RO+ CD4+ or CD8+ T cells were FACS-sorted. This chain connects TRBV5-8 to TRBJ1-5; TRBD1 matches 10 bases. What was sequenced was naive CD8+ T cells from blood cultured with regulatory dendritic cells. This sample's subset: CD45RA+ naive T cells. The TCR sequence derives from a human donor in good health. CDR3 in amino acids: CASSPGTGVYQPQHF. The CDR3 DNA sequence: TGTGCCAGCAGCCCCGGGACAGGGGTATATCAGCCCCAGCATTTT.